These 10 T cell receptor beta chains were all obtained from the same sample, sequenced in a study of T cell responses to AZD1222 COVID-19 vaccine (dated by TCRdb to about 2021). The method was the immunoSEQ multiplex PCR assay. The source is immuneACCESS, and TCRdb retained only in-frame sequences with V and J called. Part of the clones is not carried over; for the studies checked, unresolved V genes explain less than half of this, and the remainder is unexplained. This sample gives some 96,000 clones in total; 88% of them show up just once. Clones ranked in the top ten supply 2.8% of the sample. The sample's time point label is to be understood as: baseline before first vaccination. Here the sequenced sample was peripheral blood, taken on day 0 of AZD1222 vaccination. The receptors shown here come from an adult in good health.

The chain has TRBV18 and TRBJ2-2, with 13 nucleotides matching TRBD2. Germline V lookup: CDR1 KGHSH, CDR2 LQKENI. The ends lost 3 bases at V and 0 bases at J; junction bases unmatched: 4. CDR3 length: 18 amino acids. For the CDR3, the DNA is TGTGCCAGCTCACCGACTAGCGGGGGGATGGCGAACACCGGGGAGCTGTTTTTT. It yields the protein CASSPTSGGMANTGELFF. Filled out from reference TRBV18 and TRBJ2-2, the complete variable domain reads NAGVMQNPRHLVRRRGQEARLRCSPMKGHSHVYWYRQLPEEGLKFMVYLQKENIIDESGMPKERFSAEFPKEGPSILRIQQVVRGDSAAYFCASSPTSGGMANTGELFFGEGSRLTVL.

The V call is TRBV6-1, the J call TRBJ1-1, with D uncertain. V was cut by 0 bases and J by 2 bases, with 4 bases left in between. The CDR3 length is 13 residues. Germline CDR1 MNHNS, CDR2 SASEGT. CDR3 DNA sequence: TGTGCCAGCAGTGAAGCTAGTAACACTGAAGCTTTCTTT. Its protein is CASSEASNTEAFF.

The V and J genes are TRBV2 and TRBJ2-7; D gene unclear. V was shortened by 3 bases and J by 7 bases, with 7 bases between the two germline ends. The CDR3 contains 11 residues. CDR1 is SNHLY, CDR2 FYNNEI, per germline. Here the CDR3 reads CASSDLGEQYF. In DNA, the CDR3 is TGTGCCAGCAGTGATCTGGGTGAGCAGTACTTC.

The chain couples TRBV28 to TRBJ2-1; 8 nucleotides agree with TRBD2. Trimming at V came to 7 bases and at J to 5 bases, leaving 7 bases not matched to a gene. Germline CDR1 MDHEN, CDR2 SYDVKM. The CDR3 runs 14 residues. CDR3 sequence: CASTLAGFDNEQFF. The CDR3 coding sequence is TGTGCCAGCACCTTAGCGGGGTTCGACAATGAGCAGTTCTTC.

The CDR3 here is CASSVGGGLPYGYTF. The CDR3 coding sequence is TGTGCCAGCAGCGTAGGGGGGGGGCTCCCCTATGGCTACACCTTC. The V gene is TRBV9, the J gene TRBJ1-2, with D possibly matching TRBD1 (6 bases). V was trimmed by 0 bases and J by 4 bases, leaving 13 bases between them. The V gene's germline CDR1 is SGDLS and CDR2 YYNGEE. CDR3 length: 15 residues.

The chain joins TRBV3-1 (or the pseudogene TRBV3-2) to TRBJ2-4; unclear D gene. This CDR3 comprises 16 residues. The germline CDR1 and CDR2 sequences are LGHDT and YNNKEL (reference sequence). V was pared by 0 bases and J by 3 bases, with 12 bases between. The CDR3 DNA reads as TGTGCCAGCAGCCAAGAATCGGTGGATGGCAAAAACATTCAGTACTTC. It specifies CASSQESVDGKNIQYF.

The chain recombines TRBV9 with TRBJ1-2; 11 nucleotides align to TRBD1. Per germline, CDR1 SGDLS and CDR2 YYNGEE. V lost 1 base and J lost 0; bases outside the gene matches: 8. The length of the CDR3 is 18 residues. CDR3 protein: CASSVSGTGGFPNYGYTF. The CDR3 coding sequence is TGTGCCAGCAGCGTATCTGGGACAGGGGGTTTCCCTAACTATGGCTACACCTTC.

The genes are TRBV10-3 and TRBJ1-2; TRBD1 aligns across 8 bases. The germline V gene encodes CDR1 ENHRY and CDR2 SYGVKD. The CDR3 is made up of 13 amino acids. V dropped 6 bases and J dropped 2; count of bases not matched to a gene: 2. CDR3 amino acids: CAISRQGNYGYTF. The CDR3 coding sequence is TGTGCCATCAGCAGACAGGGGAACTATGGCTACACCTTC.

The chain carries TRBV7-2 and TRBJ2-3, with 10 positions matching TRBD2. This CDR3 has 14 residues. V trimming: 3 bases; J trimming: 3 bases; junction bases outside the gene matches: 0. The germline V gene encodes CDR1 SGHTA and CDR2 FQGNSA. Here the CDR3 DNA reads TGTGCCAGCAGCTTGGGACTAGCGACAGATACGCAGTATTTT. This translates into CASSLGLATDTQYF.

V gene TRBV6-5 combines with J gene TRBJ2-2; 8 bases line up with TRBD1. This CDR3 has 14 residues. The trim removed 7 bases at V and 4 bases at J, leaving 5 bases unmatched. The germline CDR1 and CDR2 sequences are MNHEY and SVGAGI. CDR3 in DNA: TGTGCCAGCAATTCGGGACAGGTCACCGGGGAGCTGTTTTTT. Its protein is CASNSGQVTGELFF.